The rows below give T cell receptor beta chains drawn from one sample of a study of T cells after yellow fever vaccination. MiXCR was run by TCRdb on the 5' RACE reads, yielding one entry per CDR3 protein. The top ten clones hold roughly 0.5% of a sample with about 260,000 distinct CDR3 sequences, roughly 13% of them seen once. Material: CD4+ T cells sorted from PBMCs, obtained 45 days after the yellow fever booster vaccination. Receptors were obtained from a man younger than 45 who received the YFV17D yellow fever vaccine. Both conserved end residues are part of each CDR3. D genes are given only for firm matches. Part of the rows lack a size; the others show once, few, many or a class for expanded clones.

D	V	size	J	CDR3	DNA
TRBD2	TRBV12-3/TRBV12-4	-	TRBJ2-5	CASSAPTSRETQYF	TGTGCCAGCAGTGCCCCGACTAGCAGAGAGACCCAGTACTTC
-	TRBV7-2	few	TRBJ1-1	CASSSTGITEAFF	TGTGCCAGCAGCTCCACAGGGATAACTGAAGCTTTCTTT
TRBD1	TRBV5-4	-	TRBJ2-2	CASSIDRVHTGELFF	TGTGCCAGCAGCATCGACAGGGTCCACACCGGGGAGCTGTTTTTT
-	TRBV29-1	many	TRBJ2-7	CSVEGVGLYEQYF	TGCAGCGTTGAAGGTGTCGGGCTCTACGAGCAGTACTTC
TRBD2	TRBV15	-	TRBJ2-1	CATRLAGLNEQFF	TGTGCCACCAGACTAGCGGGCCTCAATGAGCAGTTCTTC
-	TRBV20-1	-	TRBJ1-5	CSARQSQGLWNNQPQHF	TGCAGTGCTAGACAAAGTCAGGGGCTCTGGAACAATCAGCCCCAGCATTTT
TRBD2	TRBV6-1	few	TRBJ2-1	CASRPPGLAGSYNEQFF	TGTGCCAGCAGACCCCCCGGACTAGCGGGTTCCTACAATGAGCAGTTCTTC
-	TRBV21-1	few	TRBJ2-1	CASSKVNRSNNEQFF	TGTGCCAGCAGCAAAGTTAATAGGTCGAACAATGAGCAGTTCTTC
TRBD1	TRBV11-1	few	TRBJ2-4	CASSLASGTVVSKNIQYF	TGTGCCAGCAGCTTAGCATCCGGGACAGTGGTCTCGAAAAACATTCAGTACTTC
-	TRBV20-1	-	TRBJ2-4	CSARRAGDVKNIQYF	TGCAGTGCTAGAAGGGCAGGGGACGTCAAAAACATTCAGTACTTC
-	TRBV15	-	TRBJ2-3	CATSREGGAKTDTQYF	TGTGCCACCAGCAGAGAGGGGGGAGCTAAGACAGATACGCAGTATTTT
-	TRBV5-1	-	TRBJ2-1	CASSLVPASYEQFF	TGCGCCAGCAGCTTGGTCCCGGCTAGCTATGAGCAGTTCTTC
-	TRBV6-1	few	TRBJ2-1	CASMVGGGRNNEQFF	TGTGCCAGCATGGTGGGAGGAGGGCGAAACAATGAGCAGTTCTTC
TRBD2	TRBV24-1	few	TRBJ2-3	CATSDSKLAGGTDTQYF	TGTGCCACCAGTGATTCCAAACTAGCGGGAGGGACAGATACGCAGTATTTT
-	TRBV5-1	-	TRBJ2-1	CASMRDFSYNEQFF	TGCGCCAGCATGAGGGACTTCTCCTACAATGAGCAGTTCTTC
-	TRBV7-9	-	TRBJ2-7	CASSSRTEDYEQYF	TGTGCCAGCAGCTCCAGGACTGAAGACTACGAGCAGTACTTC
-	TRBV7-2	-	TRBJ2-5	CASSLIQRLETQYF	TGTGCCAGCAGCTTAATCCAGCGATTAGAGACCCAGTACTTC
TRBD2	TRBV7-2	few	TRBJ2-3	CASSATSADTQYF	TGTGCCAGCAGCGCAACTAGCGCAGATACGCAGTATTTT
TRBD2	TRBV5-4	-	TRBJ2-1	CASSRLAGGGGNEQFF	TGTGCCAGCAGCCGACTAGCGGGAGGGGGGGGGAATGAGCAGTTCTTC
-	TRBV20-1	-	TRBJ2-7	CSASLAGYEQYF	TGCAGTGCTAGCCTAGCTGGGTACGAGCAGTACTTC
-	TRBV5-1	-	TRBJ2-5	CASSLFLEGETQYF	TGCGCCAGCAGCTTGTTCCTAGAGGGAGAGACCCAGTACTTC
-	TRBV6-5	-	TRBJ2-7	CASSYSMAPTREEQYF	TGTGCCAGCAGTTACTCGATGGCGCCTACACGGGAAGAGCAGTACTTC